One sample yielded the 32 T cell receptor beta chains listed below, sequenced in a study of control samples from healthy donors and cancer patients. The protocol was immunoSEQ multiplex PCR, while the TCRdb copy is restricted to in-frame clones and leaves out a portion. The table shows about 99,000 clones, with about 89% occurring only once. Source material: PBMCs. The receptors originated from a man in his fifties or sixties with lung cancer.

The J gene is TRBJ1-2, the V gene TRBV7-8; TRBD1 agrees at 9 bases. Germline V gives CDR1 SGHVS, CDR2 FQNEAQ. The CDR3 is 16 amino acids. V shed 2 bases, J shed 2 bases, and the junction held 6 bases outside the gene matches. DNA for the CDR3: TGTGCCAGCAGCTTAAGATGGACAGGGGAGAACTATGGCTACACCTTC. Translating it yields CASSLRWTGENYGYTF.

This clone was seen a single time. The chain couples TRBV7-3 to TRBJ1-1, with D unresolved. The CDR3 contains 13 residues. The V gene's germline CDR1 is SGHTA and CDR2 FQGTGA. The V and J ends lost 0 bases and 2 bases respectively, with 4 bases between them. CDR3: CASSLTVNTEAFF. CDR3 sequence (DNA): TGTGCCAGCAGCTTAACAGTTAACACTGAAGCTTTCTTT.

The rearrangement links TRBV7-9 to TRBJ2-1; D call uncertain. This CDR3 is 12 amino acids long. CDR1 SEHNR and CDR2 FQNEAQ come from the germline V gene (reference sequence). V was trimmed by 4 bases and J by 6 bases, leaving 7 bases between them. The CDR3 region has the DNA TGTGCCAGCAGCTCCCCCTCCAATGAGCAGTTCTTC. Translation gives CASSSPSNEQFF.

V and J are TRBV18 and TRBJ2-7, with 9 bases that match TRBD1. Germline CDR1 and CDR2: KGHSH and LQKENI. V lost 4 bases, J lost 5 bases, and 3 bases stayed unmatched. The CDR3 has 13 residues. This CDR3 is CASSQDRGNEQYV. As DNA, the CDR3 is TGTGCCAGCTCACAAGACAGGGGGAACGAGCAGTACGTC.

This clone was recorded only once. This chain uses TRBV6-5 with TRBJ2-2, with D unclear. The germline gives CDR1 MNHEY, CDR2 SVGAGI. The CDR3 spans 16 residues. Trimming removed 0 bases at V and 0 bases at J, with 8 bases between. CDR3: CASSYSPWTNTGELFF. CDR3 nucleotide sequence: TGTGCCAGCAGTTACTCCCCTTGGACGAACACCGGGGAGCTGTTTTTT.

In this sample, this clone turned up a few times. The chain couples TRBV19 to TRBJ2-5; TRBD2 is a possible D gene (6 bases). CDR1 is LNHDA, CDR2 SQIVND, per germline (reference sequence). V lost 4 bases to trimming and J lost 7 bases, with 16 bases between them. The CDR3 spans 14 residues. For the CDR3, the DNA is TGTGCCAGTAGTAAGCTCGGGGAAGCGGGGACCCAGTACTTC. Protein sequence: CASSKLGEAGTQYF.

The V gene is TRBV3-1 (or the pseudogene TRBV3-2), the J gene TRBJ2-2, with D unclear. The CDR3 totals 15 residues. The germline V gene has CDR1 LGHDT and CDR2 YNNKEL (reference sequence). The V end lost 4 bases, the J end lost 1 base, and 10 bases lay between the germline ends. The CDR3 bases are TGTGCCAGCAGCCCCATGGCCCGGAACACCGGGGAGCTGTTTTTT. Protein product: CASSPMARNTGELFF.

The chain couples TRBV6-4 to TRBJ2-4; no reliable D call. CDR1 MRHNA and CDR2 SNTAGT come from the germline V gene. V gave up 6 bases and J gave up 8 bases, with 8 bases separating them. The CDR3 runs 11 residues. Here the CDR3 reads CASRSGDIQYF. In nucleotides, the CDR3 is TGTGCCAGCAGGAGTGGGGACATTCAGTACTTC.

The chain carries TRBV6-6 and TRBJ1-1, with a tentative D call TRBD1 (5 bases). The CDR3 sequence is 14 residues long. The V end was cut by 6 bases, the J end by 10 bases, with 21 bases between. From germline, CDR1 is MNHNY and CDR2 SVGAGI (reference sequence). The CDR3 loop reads CASSHLQGQQGAFF. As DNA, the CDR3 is TGTGCCAGCAGCCACCTGCAGGGTCAACAAGGAGCTTTCTTT.

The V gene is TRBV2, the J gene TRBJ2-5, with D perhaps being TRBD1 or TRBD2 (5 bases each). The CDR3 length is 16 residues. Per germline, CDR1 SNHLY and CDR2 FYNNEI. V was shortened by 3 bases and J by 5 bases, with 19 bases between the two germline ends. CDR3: CASSDPSERGPETQYF. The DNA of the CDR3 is TGTGCCAGCAGTGATCCTTCAGAGAGGGGTCCGGAGACCCAGTACTTC.

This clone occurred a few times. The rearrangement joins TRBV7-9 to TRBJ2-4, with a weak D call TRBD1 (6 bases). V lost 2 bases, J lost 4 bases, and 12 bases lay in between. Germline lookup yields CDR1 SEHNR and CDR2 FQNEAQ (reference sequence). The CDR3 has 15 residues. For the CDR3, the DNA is TGTGCCAGCAGCTTATCACAGGGCCTAAAAAACATTCAGTACTTC. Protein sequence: CASSLSQGLKNIQYF.

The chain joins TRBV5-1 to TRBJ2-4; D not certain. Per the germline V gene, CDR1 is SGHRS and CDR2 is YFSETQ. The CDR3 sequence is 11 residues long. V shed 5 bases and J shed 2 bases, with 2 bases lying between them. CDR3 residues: CASRSKNIQYF. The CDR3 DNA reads TGCGCCAGCAGGTCCAAAAACATTCAGTACTTC.

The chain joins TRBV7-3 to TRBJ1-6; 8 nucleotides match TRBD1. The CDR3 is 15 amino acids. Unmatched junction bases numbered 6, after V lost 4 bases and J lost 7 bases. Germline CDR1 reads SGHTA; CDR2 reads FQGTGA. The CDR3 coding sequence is TGTGCCAGCAGCTCCCTGACAGGGGAGAATTCACCCCTCCACTTT. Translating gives CASSSLTGENSPLHF.

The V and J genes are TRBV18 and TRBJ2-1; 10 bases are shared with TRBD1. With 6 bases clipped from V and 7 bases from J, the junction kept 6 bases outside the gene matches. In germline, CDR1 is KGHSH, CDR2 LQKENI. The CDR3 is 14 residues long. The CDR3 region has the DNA TGTGCCAGCTCCCCCGGGACAGGGGCAAATGAGCAGTTCTTC. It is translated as CASSPGTGANEQFF.

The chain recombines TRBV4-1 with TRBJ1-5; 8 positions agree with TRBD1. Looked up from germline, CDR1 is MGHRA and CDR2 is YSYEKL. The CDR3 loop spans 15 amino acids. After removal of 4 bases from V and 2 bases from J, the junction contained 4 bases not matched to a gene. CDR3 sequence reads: CASSLKTGGNQPQHF. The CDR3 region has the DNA TGCGCCAGCAGCCTTAAGACAGGGGGCAATCAGCCCCAGCATTTT.

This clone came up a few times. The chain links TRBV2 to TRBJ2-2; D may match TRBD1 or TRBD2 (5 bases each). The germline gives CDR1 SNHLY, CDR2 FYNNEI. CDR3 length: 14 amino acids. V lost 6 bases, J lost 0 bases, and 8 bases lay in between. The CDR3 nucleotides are TGTGCCAGCAGGGGGGACGCGAACACCGGGGAGCTGTTTTTT. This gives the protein CASRGDANTGELFF.

The CDR3 here is CASKGPGTDAGELFF. The CDR3 nucleotides are TGTGCCAGCAAAGGACCCGGGACGGACGCCGGGGAGCTGTTTTTT. The V call is TRBV9, the J call TRBJ2-2; tentatively, D is TRBD1 or TRBD2 (5 bases each). Trimming removed 6 bases from V and 6 bases from J, with 18 bases in between. CDR1 and CDR2 (germline): SGDLS, YYNGEE. This CDR3 has 15 amino acids.

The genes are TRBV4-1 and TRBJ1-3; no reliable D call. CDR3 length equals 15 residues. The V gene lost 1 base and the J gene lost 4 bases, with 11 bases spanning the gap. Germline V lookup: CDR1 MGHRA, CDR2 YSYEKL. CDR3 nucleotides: TGCGCCAGCAGCCAAGGGGAAGTGGGGGGAAACACCATATATTTT. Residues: CASSQGEVGGNTIYF.

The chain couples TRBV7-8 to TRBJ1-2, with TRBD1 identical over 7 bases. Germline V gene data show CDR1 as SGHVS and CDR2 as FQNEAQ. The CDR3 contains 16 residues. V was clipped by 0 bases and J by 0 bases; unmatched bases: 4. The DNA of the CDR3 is TGTGCCAGCAGCTTAGCTGGGACAGTGGCTAACTATGGCTACACCTTC. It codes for CASSLAGTVANYGYTF.

DNA of the CDR3: TGTGCCACCAGTGAAACGGACCCGAATTCACCCCTCCACTTT. This encodes CATSETDPNSPLHF. The rearrangement links TRBV24-1 to TRBJ1-6; D gene unclear. This CDR3 spans 14 amino acids. Germline V gives CDR1 KGHDR, CDR2 SFDVKD. The ends were cut back, 4 bases at V and 7 bases at J, with 10 bases in the middle.

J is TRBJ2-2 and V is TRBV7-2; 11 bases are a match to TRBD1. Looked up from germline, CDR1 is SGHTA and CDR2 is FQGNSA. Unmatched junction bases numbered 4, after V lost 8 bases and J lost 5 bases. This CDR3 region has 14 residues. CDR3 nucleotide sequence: TGTGCCAGCGGCCGGGACAGGGGGACCGGGGAGCTGTTTTTT. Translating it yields CASGRDRGTGELFF.

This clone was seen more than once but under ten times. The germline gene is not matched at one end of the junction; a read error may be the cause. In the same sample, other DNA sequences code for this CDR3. The DNA for the CDR3 is TGTGCCCGCAGTTCACAACCGCGGGGGGGCCGGACCGGGGAGCTGTTTTTT. Protein: CARSSQPRGGRTGELFF. The chain has TRBV27 and TRBJ2-2; 9 bases fit TRBD2. Germline loops: CDR1 MNHEY, CDR2 SMNVEV (reference sequence). The CDR3 is 17 residues long.

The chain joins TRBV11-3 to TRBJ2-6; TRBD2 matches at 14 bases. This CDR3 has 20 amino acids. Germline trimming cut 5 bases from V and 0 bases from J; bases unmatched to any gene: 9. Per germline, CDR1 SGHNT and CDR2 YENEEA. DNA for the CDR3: TGTGCCAGCAGCCAGGGACTAGCGGGGGCCTCGACCTCTGGGGCCAACGTCCTGACTTTC. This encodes CASSQGLAGASTSGANVLTF.

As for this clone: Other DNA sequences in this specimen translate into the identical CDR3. The CDR3 reads CSALQGNEQYV. The CDR3 bases are TGCAGTGCATTACAGGGGAACGAGCAGTACGTC. V usage is TRBV20-1 and J usage is TRBJ2-7, with 7 bases lining up with TRBD1. CDR3 size: 11 residues. Germline V gene data show CDR1 as DFQATT and CDR2 as SNEGSKA (reference sequence). Trimming at V came to 6 bases and at J to 5 bases, leaving 4 bases not matched to a gene.

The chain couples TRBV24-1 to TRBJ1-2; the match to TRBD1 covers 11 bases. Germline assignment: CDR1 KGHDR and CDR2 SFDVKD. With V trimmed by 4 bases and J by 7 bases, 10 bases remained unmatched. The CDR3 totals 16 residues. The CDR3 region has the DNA TGTGCCACCAGTGACCCGACCCCCGGACAGGGGGCTGGCTACACCTTC. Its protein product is CATSDPTPGQGAGYTF.

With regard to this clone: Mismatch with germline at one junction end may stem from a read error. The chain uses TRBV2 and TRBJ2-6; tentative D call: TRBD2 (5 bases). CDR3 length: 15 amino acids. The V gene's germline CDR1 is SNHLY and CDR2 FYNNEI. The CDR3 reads CASSEGGAGANVLTF. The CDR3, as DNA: TGTGCCAGCAGCGAAGGAGGAGCTGGGGCCAACGTCCTGACTTTC.

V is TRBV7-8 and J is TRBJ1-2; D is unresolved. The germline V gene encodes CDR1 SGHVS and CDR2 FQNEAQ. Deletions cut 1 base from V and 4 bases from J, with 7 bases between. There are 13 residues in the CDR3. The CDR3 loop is CASSLGQSYGYTF. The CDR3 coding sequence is TGTGCCAGCAGCTTAGGCCAGAGCTATGGCTACACCTTC.

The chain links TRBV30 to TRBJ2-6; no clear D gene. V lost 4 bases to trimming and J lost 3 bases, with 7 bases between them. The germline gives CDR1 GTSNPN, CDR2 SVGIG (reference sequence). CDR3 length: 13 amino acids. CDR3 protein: CAWTAGGANVLTF. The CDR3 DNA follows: TGTGCCTGGACAGCAGGTGGGGCCAACGTCCTGACTTTC.

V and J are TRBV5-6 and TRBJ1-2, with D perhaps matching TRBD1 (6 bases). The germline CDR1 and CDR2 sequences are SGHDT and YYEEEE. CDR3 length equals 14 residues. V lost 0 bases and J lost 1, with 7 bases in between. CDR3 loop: CASSLAGVNYGYTF. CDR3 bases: TGTGCCAGCAGCTTGGCAGGGGTTAACTATGGCTACACCTTC.

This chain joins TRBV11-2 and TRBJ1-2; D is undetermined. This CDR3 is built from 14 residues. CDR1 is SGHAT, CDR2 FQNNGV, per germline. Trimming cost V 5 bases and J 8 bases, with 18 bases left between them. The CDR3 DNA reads TGTGCCAGCAGCACCCAACCCGGACTAGGGGGCTACACCTTC. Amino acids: CASSTQPGLGGYTF.

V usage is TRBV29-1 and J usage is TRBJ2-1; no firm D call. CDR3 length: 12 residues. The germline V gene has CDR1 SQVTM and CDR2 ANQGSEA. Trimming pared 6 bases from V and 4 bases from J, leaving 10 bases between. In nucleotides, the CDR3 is TGCAGCGTCACAATGAAATACAATGAGCAGTTCTTC. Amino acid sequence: CSVTMKYNEQFF.

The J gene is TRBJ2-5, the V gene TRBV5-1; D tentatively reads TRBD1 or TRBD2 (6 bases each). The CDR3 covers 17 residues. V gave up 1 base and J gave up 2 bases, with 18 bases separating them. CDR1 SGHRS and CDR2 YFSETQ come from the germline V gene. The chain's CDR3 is CASSLSRTKGGQETQYF. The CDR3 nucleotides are TGCGCCAGCAGCTTGAGTCGAACGAAGGGGGGACAAGAGACCCAGTACTTC.